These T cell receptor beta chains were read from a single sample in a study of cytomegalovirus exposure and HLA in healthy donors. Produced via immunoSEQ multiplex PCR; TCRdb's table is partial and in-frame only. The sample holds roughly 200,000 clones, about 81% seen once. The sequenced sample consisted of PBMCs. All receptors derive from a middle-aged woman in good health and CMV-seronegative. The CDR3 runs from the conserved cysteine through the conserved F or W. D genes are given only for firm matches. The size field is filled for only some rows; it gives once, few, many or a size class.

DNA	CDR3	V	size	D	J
TGTGCCAGCAGCTTAGATCAGGGGGCGGGGGACACTGAAGCTTTCTTT	CASSLDQGAGDTEAFF	TRBV11-2	few	TRBD1	TRBJ1-1
TGTGCCAGCACGTTATCCACGACAGGGGCTGGAAACACCATATATTTT	CASTLSTTGAGNTIYF	TRBV6-6	NA	TRBD1	TRBJ1-3
TGTGCCAGCAGCCCGGGACTAGGCTCCTACAATGAGCAGTTCTTC	CASSPGLGSYNEQFF	TRBV5-6	NA	TRBD2	TRBJ2-1
TGTGCCAGCAGCCCGCAGCGGGGGACTTCCTACGAGCAGTACTTC	CASSPQRGTSYEQYF	TRBV11-2	NA	TRBD2	TRBJ2-7
TGTGCCAGCAGTCAGTATCGGGGGGCAACTAATGAAAAACTGTTTTTT	CASSQYRGATNEKLFF	TRBV2	NA	NA	TRBJ1-4
TGTGCCAGCAGCTTGATTGGACAGGGGTTAACTGAAGCTTTCTTT	CASSLIGQGLTEAFF	TRBV5-4	NA	TRBD1	TRBJ1-1
TGTGCCAGCGGAGCGCGGAGGGCATCCTACGAGCAGTACTTC	CASGARRASYEQYF	TRBV2	NA	NA	TRBJ2-7
TGTGCTAGTGGTTTGGGGAGCGCCCCACCAACGGAGACCCAGTACTTC	CASGLGSAPPTETQYF	TRBV12-5	few	NA	TRBJ2-5
TGTGCCAGCAGCTCGCTTCGTAGACAGGGCAGGCTAGGCTACGAGCAGTACTTC	CASSSLRRQGRLGYEQYF	TRBV11-2	few	TRBD1	TRBJ2-7
TGCGCCAGCACCCTAGGAGGGCCCGGGACTAGCGGGAGAGGGTTAAGCTATGAGCAGTTCTTC	CASTLGGPGTSGRGLSYEQFF	TRBV23-1	NA	TRBD2	TRBJ2-1
TGTGCCAGCAGCCAATACCCAGCGGGGGCGGCAGGGTACCAAGAGACCCAGTACTTC	CASSQYPAGAAGYQETQYF	TRBV16	NA	TRBD2	TRBJ2-5
TGTGCCTGGAGTTTAACCGACAGGGGTAATGAAAAACTGTTTTTT	CAWSLTDRGNEKLFF	TRBV30	NA	TRBD1	TRBJ1-4
TGCAGCGTTGGGGTTGGGACAGCCACAGATACGCAGTATTTT	CSVGVGTATDTQYF	TRBV29-1	once	TRBD1	TRBJ2-3
TGTGCCAGTAGCCCAGGAACCAATCAGCCCCAGCATTTT	CASSPGTNQPQHF	TRBV19	NA	NA	TRBJ1-5
TGCAGCGTCTCAAGACAGTCCCGGGACAGGGGGCCATTGAACACTGAAGCTTTCTTT	CSVSRQSRDRGPLNTEAFF	TRBV29-1	few	TRBD1	TRBJ1-1
TGTGCCAGCAGCGGCGGGGGTAAAGGTGGAAACACCATATATTTT	CASSGGGKGGNTIYF	TRBV9	NA	NA	TRBJ1-3
TGTGCCAGCAGCTCCCGGGACAGGAAAGCTTTCTTT	CASSSRDRKAFF	TRBV7-2	NA	TRBD1	TRBJ1-1
TGTGCCAGCAGCCAGCCGGGGAGTCCTAATGAAAAACTGTTTTTT	CASSQPGSPNEKLFF	TRBV7-9	NA	NA	TRBJ1-4
TGCGCCAGCAGCCAAGAGCGTCTTAATCCCGGGACTCGTTACGAGCAGTACTTC	CASSQERLNPGTRYEQYF	TRBV4-1	NA	NA	TRBJ2-7
TGTGCCAGTAGTCCCAGGGGTGGCACTAGCACAGATACGCAGTATTTT	CASSPRGGTSTDTQYF	TRBV19	NA	NA	TRBJ2-3
TGTGCCTGGAGCGCCGGGACAGGGGGGTACGAGCAGTACTTC	CAWSAGTGGYEQYF	TRBV30	NA	TRBD1	TRBJ2-7
TGTGCCAGCAGTCCGGGGGGGAGGGGGCCCAAAAACATTCAGTACTTC	CASSPGGRGPKNIQYF	TRBV28	NA	NA	TRBJ2-4
TGTGCCAGCAGTTTATTAGGGGGGGGCATGAACGAGCAGTACTTC	CASSLLGGGMNEQYF	TRBV28	NA	NA	TRBJ2-7
TGTGCTAGTGGTTTCGGGGTCTTGGGCAATGAGCAGTTCTTC	CASGFGVLGNEQFF	TRBV12-5	NA	NA	TRBJ2-1
TGTGCCAGCAGCCCCGGCGAGGGGGCAACCTCCTACGAGCAGTACTTC	CASSPGEGATSYEQYF	TRBV11-3	NA	TRBD1	TRBJ2-7
TGTGCCACCACCGTAGGACTAGCGGAATTCAATGAGCAGTTCTTC	CATTVGLAEFNEQFF	TRBV19	NA	TRBD2	TRBJ2-1
TGTGCCAGCAGCCGACGCGCAGGGTATAGTAGGAACACCGGGGAGCTGTTTTTT	CASSRRAGYSRNTGELFF	TRBV7-8	once	NA	TRBJ2-2
TGTGCCAGCAGTGAAGCCCCCCCAGGGGGCTTGAGCACTGAAGCTTTCTTT	CASSEAPPGGLSTEAFF	TRBV2	NA	TRBD1	TRBJ1-1
TGCGCCAGCAGCCGGGACTACTCCTACGAGCAGTACTTC	CASSRDYSYEQYF	TRBV5-1	NA	TRBD2	TRBJ2-7
TGTGCCAGCAGCACTCCCCGGGGGAATGGCTACACCTTC	CASSTPRGNGYTF	TRBV9	NA	NA	TRBJ1-2
TGTGCCTGGAGGGGGGGTAACCAAGAGACCCAGTACTTC	CAWRGGNQETQYF	TRBV30	NA	NA	TRBJ2-5
TGTGCCACCAAAGGAAGGGAGAATTGGCCCCTCCACTTT	CATKGRENWPLHF	TRBV15	NA	NA	TRBJ1-6
TGCGCCAGCAGCCACTTAGGGAGTGGGGCCAACGTCCTGACTTTC	CASSHLGSGANVLTF	TRBV4-1	few	NA	TRBJ2-6
TGCGCCAGCAGCCGAGGACAGCACACTGAAGCTTTCTTT	CASSRGQHTEAFF	TRBV7-9	NA	NA	TRBJ1-1
TGTGCCAGCTCACCAAATCCGAATGAAAAACTGTTTTTT	CASSPNPNEKLFF	TRBV18	few	NA	TRBJ1-4
TGTGCCAGCAGCCGTTACCCCCAGCGGGAGTTCCCACGCCCCTACAATGAGCAGTTCTTC	CASSRYPQREFPRPYNEQFF	TRBV21-1	NA	NA	TRBJ2-1
TGTGCCAGTAGAGGCGGGTCCTATGGCTACACCTTC	CASRGGSYGYTF	TRBV19	NA	NA	TRBJ1-2
TGCGCCAGCAGCTTGGCCGGACAGGGTTTAGACGAGCAGTACTTC	CASSLAGQGLDEQYF	TRBV5-1	NA	TRBD1	TRBJ2-7
TGTGCCACCTCCTGGGGCGGAGCCTACGAGCAGTACTTC	CATSWGGAYEQYF	TRBV19	NA	NA	TRBJ2-7
TGTGCCAGCAGTTTCCTGGACAGGGGTTACACCGGGGAGCTGTTTTTT	CASSFLDRGYTGELFF	TRBV27	NA	TRBD1	TRBJ2-2
TGTGCCAGAAAAGGGAGACTAGCGTACGAGCAGTACTTC	CARKGRLAYEQYF	TRBV2	NA	TRBD2	TRBJ2-7
TGTGCCAGCAGCTTAGTAACGAGAGATGAGCAGTTCTTC	CASSLVTRDEQFF	TRBV7-9	NA	NA	TRBJ2-1
TGTGCCAGCAGCAGGACTAGCGGCTTATACAATGAGCAGTTCTTC	CASSRTSGLYNEQFF	TRBV7-7	NA	TRBD2	TRBJ2-1
TGTGCTAGTGGTTTTCAGGGCTATGGCTACACCTTC	CASGFQGYGYTF	TRBV12-5	NA	NA	TRBJ1-2
TGTGCCTATGGACGGCCCGGGGACTATTACGAGCAGTACTTC	CAYGRPGDYYEQYF	TRBV28	NA	TRBD2	TRBJ2-7